One and the same sample provided the 4 T cell receptor beta chains below, sequenced in a study of shared clonotypes between healthy human individuals. The table came from immunoSEQ multiplex PCR; TCRdb's copy has only in-frame clones and leaves some out. The sample has about 2.4 million clones; 93% are singletons. Input material: naive CD4+ T cells from PBMCs. Noted subset: CD45RA+ positively selected. The receptors come from a man aged 18 to 30 in good health. Some clones in this sample may be carry-over from other donors' samples.

J is TRBJ1-3 and V is TRBV9; D perhaps matches TRBD1 (5 bases). Trimming removed 0 bases at V and 0 bases at J, with 10 bases between. Germline V gene sequence: CDR1 SGDLS, CDR2 YYNGEE. CDR3 length equals 16 residues. DNA for the CDR3: TGTGCCAGCAGCGTAGGGTGGGGCAGCTCTGGAAACACCATATATTTT. Its protein is CASSVGWGSSGNTIYF.

Comments on this clone: The sample carries other DNA sequences with the same CDR3. CDR3 loop: CASSFRDGYGYTF. In DNA form, the CDR3 reads TGTGCCAGCAGTTTTAGAGACGGCTATGGCTACACCTTC. The chain has TRBV28 and TRBJ1-2; D remains unclear. This CDR3 contains 13 residues. Germline values: CDR1 MDHEN, CDR2 SYDVKM. V lost 3 bases and J 4 bases, leaving 9 bases between the germline ends.

V usage is TRBV14 and J usage is TRBJ1-2; 8 positions match TRBD1. The V and J ends lost 5 bases and 8 bases, in that order; junction bases with no gene match: 7. The CDR3 is 13 residues long. Germline CDR1 SGHDN, CDR2 FVKESK. In DNA form, the CDR3 reads TGTGCCAGCAGCTTAAACAGGGGGGACGGCTACACCTTC. This gives the protein CASSLNRGDGYTF.

The J gene is TRBJ1-2, the V gene TRBV28, with 7 bases that match TRBD1. Germline CDR1 MDHEN, CDR2 SYDVKM. The CDR3 covers 15 residues. V lost 6 bases to trimming and J lost 4 bases; unmatched junction nucleotides: 11. The CDR3 protein is CASSPGTAQVYGYTF. DNA of the CDR3: TGTGCCAGCAGCCCAGGGACAGCCCAGGTCTATGGCTACACCTTC.